This TCR beta chain was profiled in a study of T-cell reconstitution after alpha-beta-depleted transplantation in children. Study-level findings and limits: Newly generated T cells supplied most T-cell counts and diversity one year post-transplant. Elevated TCRbeta diversity at day 60 was traced, in some patients, to surviving recipient T cells and thymic progenitors. At around two months after transplant, the alpha-beta T cells were reportedly derived from several hundred expanded clones that came from non-depleted graft cells.

Preparation of the TCRbeta library involved a method that used unique molecular identifiers. In TCRdb, the PCR reads were re-called with MiXCR into one record per CDR3 protein. The repertoire consists of around 200,000 distinct CDR3 sequences, with 11% occurring once and the leading ten covering approximately 28%. The V gene's germline CDR1 is LNHNV and CDR2 YYDKDF (reference sequence). Trimming took 11 bases from V and 1 from J; bases not matched to a gene: 8. This CDR3 is built from 14 residues. This clonotype was seen only a few times. What it binds is unknown. V gene TRBV15 combines with J gene TRBJ1-3; 7 nucleotides match TRBD1. The sequence came from a child in the first two years of life with acute myeloid leukemia, due to receive a stem cell transplant. The sample here was PBMCs, taken before TCRalphabeta/CD19-depleted stem cell transplant. The CDR3 here is CASGAGGSGNTIYF. For the CDR3, the DNA is TGTGCCTCCGGCGCAGGGGGGTCTGGAAACACCATATATTTT.